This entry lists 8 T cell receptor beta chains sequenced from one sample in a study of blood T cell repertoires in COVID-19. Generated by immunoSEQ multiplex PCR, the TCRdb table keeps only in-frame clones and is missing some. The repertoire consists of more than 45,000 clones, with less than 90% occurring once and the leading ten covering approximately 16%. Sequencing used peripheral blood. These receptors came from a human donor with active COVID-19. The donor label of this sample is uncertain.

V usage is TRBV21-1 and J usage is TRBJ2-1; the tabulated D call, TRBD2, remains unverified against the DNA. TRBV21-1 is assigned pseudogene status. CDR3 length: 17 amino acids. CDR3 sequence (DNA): TGTGCCAGCAGCAAAGCGAGGTCCGCGCTAGACTTGTGTGAGCAGTTCTTC. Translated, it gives CASSKARSALDLCEQFF.

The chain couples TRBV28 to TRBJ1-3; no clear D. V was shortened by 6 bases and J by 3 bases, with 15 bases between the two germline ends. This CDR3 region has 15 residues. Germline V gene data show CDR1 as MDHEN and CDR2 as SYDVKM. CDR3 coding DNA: TGTGCCAGCAGGCCGATTCTAGCGGGTGGAAACACCATATATTTT. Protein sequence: CASRPILAGGNTIYF.

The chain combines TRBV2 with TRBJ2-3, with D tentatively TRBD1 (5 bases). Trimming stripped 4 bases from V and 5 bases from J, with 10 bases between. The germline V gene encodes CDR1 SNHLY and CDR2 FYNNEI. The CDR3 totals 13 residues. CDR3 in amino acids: CASSVGQVDTQYF. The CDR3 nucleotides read TGTGCCAGCAGTGTGGGGCAGGTAGATACGCAGTATTTT.

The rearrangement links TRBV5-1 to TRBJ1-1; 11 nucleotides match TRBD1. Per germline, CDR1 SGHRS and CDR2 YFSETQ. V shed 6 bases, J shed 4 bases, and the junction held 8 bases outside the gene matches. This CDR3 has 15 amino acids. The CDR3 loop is CASTLQDRGRTEAFF. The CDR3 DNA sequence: TGCGCCAGCACACTGCAGGACAGGGGGCGCACTGAAGCTTTCTTT.

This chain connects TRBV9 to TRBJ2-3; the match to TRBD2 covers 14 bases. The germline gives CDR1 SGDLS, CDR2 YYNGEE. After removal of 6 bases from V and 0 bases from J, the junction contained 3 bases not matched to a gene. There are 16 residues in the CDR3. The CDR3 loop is CASTRTSGGSTDTQYF. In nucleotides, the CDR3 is TGTGCCAGCACCAGGACTAGCGGGGGGAGCACAGATACGCAGTATTTT.

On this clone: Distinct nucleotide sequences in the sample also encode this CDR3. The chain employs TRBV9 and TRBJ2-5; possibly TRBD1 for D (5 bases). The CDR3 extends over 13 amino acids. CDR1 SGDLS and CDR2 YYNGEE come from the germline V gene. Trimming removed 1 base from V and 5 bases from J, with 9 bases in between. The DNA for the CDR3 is TGTGCCAGCAGCGTAAGGGGTGGCGAGACCCAGTACTTC. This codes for CASSVRGGETQYF. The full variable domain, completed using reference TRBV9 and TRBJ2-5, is DSGVTQTPKHLITATGQRVTLRCSPRSGDLSVYWYQQSLDQGLQFLIQYYNGEERAKGNILERFSAQQFPDLHSELNLSSLELGDSALYFCASSVRGGETQYFGPGTRLLVL.

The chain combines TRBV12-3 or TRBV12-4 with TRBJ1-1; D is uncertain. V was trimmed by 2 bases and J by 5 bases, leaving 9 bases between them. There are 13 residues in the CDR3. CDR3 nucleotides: TGTGCCAGCAGTTTAACTGGGCTGACTGAAGCTTTCTTT. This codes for CASSLTGLTEAFF.

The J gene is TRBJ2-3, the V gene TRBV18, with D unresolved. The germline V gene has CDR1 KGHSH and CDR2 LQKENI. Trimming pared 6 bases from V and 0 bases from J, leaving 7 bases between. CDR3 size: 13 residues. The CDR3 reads CASSPTSTDTQYF. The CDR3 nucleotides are TGTGCCAGCTCGCCGACTAGCACAGATACGCAGTATTTT.